This TCR beta chain stems from a study of shared T cell receptors in the human thymus. Repertoires were generated with immunoSEQ multiplex PCR, while TCRdb's copy carries only in-frame clones and drops some. The sample yields some 640,000 clones, approximately 87% seen once. The length of the CDR3 is 16 residues. V lost 6 bases and J 10 bases, leaving 26 bases between the germline ends. Germline V gene data show CDR1 as ENHRY and CDR2 as SYGVKD. These data were likewise used in another study, on human thymus T cells. In that study: Resections that were taken during corrective heart surgery supplied the thymus tissue. Apparent skewing of V and J gene usage characterized both thymic and blood repertoires. Thymic TCR repertoires of unrelated people reportedly overlapped highly.

This rearrangement joins TRBV10-3 to TRBJ2-3; a weak D match, TRBD2 (7 bases). Sequenced input: thymocytes. The sequence was collected from a boy under two years old with a congenital heart defect. The CDR3 DNA reads as TGTGCCATCAGCCCTTCCCTGGGAGGGAGGGGGATCGCGCAGTATTTT. Its translation: CAISPSLGGRGIAQYF.